This paragraph reports one TCR beta chain. The target antigen is unknown. The CDR3 is made up of 15 amino acids. CDR1 and CDR2 (germline): KGHSH, LQKENI. The V and J ends lost 1 base and 6 bases respectively, with 16 bases between them. Assay used: immunoSEQ multiplex PCR; TCRdb lists only in-frame clones, some missing. The sample yields roughly 34,000 clones, about nine tenths seen once. These data originate in a study of a mutant IDH1 vaccine in newly diagnosed glioma. The sample's time point: week 47, end of study. A 20-mer mutant IDH1 peptide at 300 ug was injected subcutaneously with topical imiquimod.

Material: PBMCs, obtained from a glioma patient whose treatment included an IDH1 peptide vaccine. This receptor was obtained from a woman aged 35 to 49 with glioma. The chain links TRBV18 to TRBJ2-7, with a tentative D call TRBD2 (5 bases). The CDR3 DNA reads as TGTGCCAGCTCACCACGAGTAACGGGGATGGGCGAGCAGTACTTC. Its translation: CASSPRVTGMGEQYF. Full variable domain (rest looked up from reference TRBV18 and TRBJ2-7): NAGVMQNPRHLVRRRGQEARLRCSPMKGHSHVYWYRQLPEEGLKFMVYLQKENIIDESGMPKERFSAEFPKEGPSILRIQQVVRGDSAAYFCASSPRVTGMGEQYFGPGTRLTVT.